Listed below are T cell receptor beta chains from one sample, sequenced in a study of cytomegalovirus exposure and HLA in healthy donors. Clones were sequenced by immunoSEQ multiplex PCR, and TCRdb holds only the in-frame ones, with some missing. The top ten clones hold about 3.5% of a sample with around 74,000 clones, about four fifths of them seen once. Material for sequencing was PBMCs. Every receptor here comes from a man in his forties in good health and CMV-seronegative. The CDR3 runs from the conserved cysteine through the conserved F or W. The D gene is left open where the match is weak. Only some rows state a clone size, as once, few, many or a class for expanded clones.

CDR3: CASSTGVTDTQYF; DNA: TGTGCCAGCTCGACAGGAGTCACAGATACGCAGTATTTT; size: .; J: TRBJ2-3; V: TRBV18; D: .
CDR3: CAWGEGSGGNTIYF; DNA: TGTGCCTGGGGAGAGGGCTCTGGAGGAAACACCATATATTTT; size: .; J: TRBJ1-3; V: TRBV30; D: .
CDR3: CASTDRTGGYQPQHF; DNA: TGTGCCAGTACCGATCGGACAGGGGGCTATCAGCCCCAGCATTTT; size: .; J: TRBJ1-5; V: TRBV19; D: TRBD1
CDR3: CASTGGGGYEQYF; DNA: TGTGCCTCTACGGGCGGGGGTGGCTACGAGCAGTACTTC; size: .; J: TRBJ2-7; V: TRBV30; D: TRBD2
CDR3: CASSQVVDGEKLFF; DNA: TGTGCCAGCAGCCAAGTAGTCGACGGGGAAAAACTGTTTTTT; size: .; J: TRBJ1-4; V: TRBV4-2; D: .
CDR3: CASSRGGSGNTIYF; DNA: TGCGCCAGCTCACGGGGGGGTTCTGGAAACACCATATATTTT; size: .; J: TRBJ1-3; V: TRBV4-3; D: .
CDR3: CASSPPGRGTYEQYF; DNA: TGTGCCAGCAGCCCCCCTGGGCGGGGCACCTACGAGCAGTACTTC; size: once; J: TRBJ2-7; V: TRBV14; D: .
CDR3: CASGRGNTGELFF; DNA: TGTGCCAGCGGAAGGGGGAACACCGGGGAGCTGTTTTTT; size: few; J: TRBJ2-2; V: TRBV7-3; D: .
CDR3: CASSSVRTGGTYEQYF; DNA: TGTGCCAGCAGCTCGGTACGGACAGGGGGGACCTACGAGCAGTACTTC; size: once; J: TRBJ2-7; V: TRBV7-9; D: TRBD1
CDR3: CASSPSQRGGYNEQFF; DNA: TGTGCCAGCTCACCGTCCCAGCGGGGGGGCTACAATGAGCAGTTCTTC; size: .; J: TRBJ2-1; V: TRBV18; D: TRBD2